Listed below are T cell receptor beta chains from one sample, sequenced in a study of shared clonotypes between healthy human individuals. Clones were read by immunoSEQ multiplex PCR, and TCRdb kept only the in-frame ones, dropping some. The repertoire includes some 2.3 million clones, approximately 93% of them detected once, and 0.39% sits in the top ten. The sequenced material came from naive CD4+ T cells from PBMCs. All receptors derive from a man between 18 and 29 years old in good health. Some clones in this sample may be carry-over from other donors' samples. The CDR3 runs from the conserved cysteine through the conserved F or W. Each record gives: V gene, J gene, CDR3 protein.

V gene: TRBV28; J gene: TRBJ1-2; CDR3 protein: CASMVGVNYGYTF
V gene: TRBV19; J gene: TRBJ2-7; CDR3 protein: CASSPRTGGPYEQYF
V gene: TRBV20-1; J gene: TRBJ1-1; CDR3 protein: CSAQGEYEAFF
V gene: TRBV4-2; J gene: TRBJ1-1; CDR3 protein: CASSHPGQVNTEAFF
V gene: TRBV30; J gene: TRBJ1-5; CDR3 protein: CAWTIQGGHREVHF
V gene: TRBV5-4; J gene: TRBJ1-1; CDR3 protein: CASSPSGTVNTEAFF
V gene: TRBV9; J gene: TRBJ2-1; CDR3 protein: CASSLGLANEQFF
V gene: TRBV30; J gene: TRBJ2-7; CDR3 protein: CAWSNGVGYEQYF
V gene: TRBV5-1; J gene: TRBJ2-7; CDR3 protein: CASSLGQNPTEQYF
V gene: TRBV9; J gene: TRBJ2-2; CDR3 protein: CASSVDTGELFF
V gene: TRBV6-5; J gene: TRBJ1-4; CDR3 protein: CASSPGEKLFF
V gene: TRBV28; J gene: TRBJ2-7; CDR3 protein: CASSLPGYEQYF
V gene: TRBV28; J gene: TRBJ2-7; CDR3 protein: CASSLPGLYEQYF
V gene: TRBV10-2; J gene: TRBJ1-1; CDR3 protein: CATTLGAPHEAFF
V gene: TRBV28; J gene: TRBJ1-2; CDR3 protein: CATRNDRSYGYTF